This T cell receptor (beta chain) was identified in a study of beta chain features in type 1 diabetes. Overall study: There was similarity between patients and healthy donors in age, gender and cell yields.

Study outcomes and limitations: All four CD4+ subsets of Type 1 diabetes patients contained TCRB CDR3s that were moderately but significantly shorter. For cells with high TCR expression, cDNA sequencing could yield over-representation.

A remark on this clone: The target antigen is unknown.

CD4+ cells of the naive, central memory, regulatory and stem cell-like memory types were sorted via CD45RO/CCR7/CD25/CD127/CD95/CD27. As every portion of the isolated RNA was reverse transcribed, the sequencing read expressed TCRB transcripts. TCRdb's copy holds only in-frame clones and misses some; the assay was immunoSEQ multiplex PCR. The sample contains around 250,000 clones, more than 11% of which appear only once. V was pared by 5 bases and J by 6 bases, with 12 bases between. The germline V gene has CDR1 SGHNT and CDR2 YYREEE (reference sequence). CDR3 length: 12 residues. Material: naive CD4+ T cells from blood. The receptor was isolated from a young man with type 1 diabetes. The chain recombines TRBV5-4 with TRBJ2-7, with a weak D call TRBD1 (6 bases). CDR3 coding DNA: TGTGCCAGCAGTCTCCGGGACACCGAGCAGTACTTC. Its translation is CASSLRDTEQYF.